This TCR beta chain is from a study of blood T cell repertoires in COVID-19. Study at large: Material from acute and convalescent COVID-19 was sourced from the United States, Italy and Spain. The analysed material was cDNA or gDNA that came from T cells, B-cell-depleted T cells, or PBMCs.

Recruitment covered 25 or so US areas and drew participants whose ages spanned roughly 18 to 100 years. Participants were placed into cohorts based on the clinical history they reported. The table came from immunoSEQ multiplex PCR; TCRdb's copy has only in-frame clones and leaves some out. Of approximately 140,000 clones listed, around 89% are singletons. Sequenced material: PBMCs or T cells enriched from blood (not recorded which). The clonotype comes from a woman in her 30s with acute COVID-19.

In DNA form, the CDR3 reads TGCAGCGTTGAAGATGGACTTCGGTTTCTCACAGATACGCAGTATTTT. Amino acid sequence: CSVEDGLRFLTDTQYF. V usage is TRBV29-1 and J usage is TRBJ2-3; TRBD2 might be the D (5 bases). This CDR3 contains 16 residues. CDR1 and CDR2 from the germline V gene are SQVTM and ANQGSEA. With 0 bases removed from V and 2 bases from J, the gap between germline ends came to 15 bases.